The 23 T cell receptor beta chains given below trace back to one sample, sequenced in a study of shared clonotypes between healthy human individuals. Sequenced by immunoSEQ multiplex PCR; TCRdb stores in-frame clones only, minus some. The sample yields around 2.1 million clones, around 95% seen once. The sample consisted of naive CD4+ T cells sorted from blood. The sample's subset: CD45RA+ positively selected. These TCRs come from a man between 18 and 35 years old in good health.

V usage is TRBV7-9 and J usage is TRBJ1-2; TRBD1 is a possible D gene (6 bases). The V gene lost 5 bases and the J gene lost 0 bases, with 10 bases spanning the gap. The germline CDR1 and CDR2 sequences are SEHNR and FQNEAQ (reference sequence). The CDR3 sequence is 14 residues long. CDR3 amino acids: CASSEQGSNYGYTF. The CDR3 region has the DNA TGTGCCAGCAGCGAACAGGGTTCTAACTATGGCTACACCTTC.

The chain recombines TRBV6-1 with TRBJ1-2; TRBD1 aligns across 7 bases. V trimming: 4 bases; J trimming: 2 bases; junction bases outside the gene matches: 7. This CDR3 spans 15 amino acids. Germline CDR1 MNHNS, CDR2 SASEGT. The CDR3 nucleotides are TGTGCCAGCAGTGCGTCAGGGGGGCCCAACTATGGCTACACCTTC. Amino acid sequence: CASSASGGPNYGYTF.

V and J are TRBV6-5 and TRBJ1-1; D call uncertain. Germline V gene data show CDR1 as MNHEY and CDR2 as SVGAGI. V was clipped by 7 bases and J by 4 bases, with 16 bases between them. This CDR3 spans 14 amino acids. Written as DNA, the CDR3 is TGTGCCAGCACCATGGGGTTTGGTGGCACTGAAGCTTTCTTT. Translation: CASTMGFGGTEAFF.

The chain uses TRBV5-1 and TRBJ2-3, with D possibly being TRBD2 (5 bases). V was pared by 0 bases and J by 0 bases, with 11 bases between. Germline CDR1 and CDR2: SGHRS and YFSETQ. This CDR3 contains 16 residues. The CDR3 here is CASSLDTAASTDTQYF. The CDR3 nucleotides are TGCGCCAGCAGCTTGGATACAGCGGCTAGCACAGATACGCAGTATTTT.

The chain carries TRBV28 and TRBJ2-7; no definite D call. Germline V gene lookup returns CDR1 MDHEN and CDR2 SYDVKM. This CDR3 is built from 14 residues. Between the trimmed V and J ends, which lost 2 bases and 1 base, there was a span of 9 bases. The CDR3 loop is CASSLVSQSYEQYF. The CDR3 DNA is TGTGCCAGCAGTTTAGTTTCACAGTCCTACGAGCAGTACTTC.

The CDR3 sequence is CASSVLGGGSTGELFF. In DNA form, the CDR3 reads TGTGCCAGCAGCGTGCTAGGGGGAGGCAGCACCGGGGAGCTGTTTTTT. This rearrangement joins TRBV2 to TRBJ2-2; tentatively, D is TRBD1 or TRBD2 (6 bases each). Trimming cost V 6 bases and J 4 bases, with 18 bases left between them. The CDR3 consists of 16 residues. The V gene's germline CDR1 is SNHLY and CDR2 FYNNEI. The full variable domain, rest sourced from reference TRBV2 and TRBJ2-2, is EPEVTQTPSHQVTQMGQEVILRCVPISNHLYFYWYRQILGQKVEFLVSFYNNEISEKSEIFDDQFSVERPDGSNFTLKIRSTKLEDSAMYFCASSVLGGGSTGELFFGEGSRLTVL.

The gene calls are TRBV18 and TRBJ1-1, with D perhaps matching TRBD1 (6 bases). The CDR3 totals 14 residues. The V gene's germline CDR1 is KGHSH and CDR2 LQKENI. V shed 2 bases and J shed 1 base, with 8 bases lying between them. CDR3 nucleotide sequence: TGTGCCAGCTCACCAAACAGGGCGAACACTGAAGCTTTCTTT. Translated: CASSPNRANTEAFF.

The V call is TRBV19, the J call TRBJ1-2; TRBD1 might be the D (5 bases). CDR3 length: 15 amino acids. The V end was cut by 5 bases, the J end by 4 bases, with 17 bases between. Germline V lookup: CDR1 LNHDA, CDR2 SQIVND (reference sequence). The CDR3 here is CASSPDSNSRYGYTF. The CDR3 coding sequence is TGTGCCAGTAGTCCAGACAGCAATTCCCGCTATGGCTACACCTTC.

The V call is TRBV5-1, the J call TRBJ1-4, with D unclear. V was clipped by 4 bases and J by 3 bases, with 13 bases between them. The CDR3 is 15 residues long. The V gene's germline CDR1 is SGHRS and CDR2 YFSETQ. For the CDR3, the DNA is TGCGCCAGCAGCCCCTCGGGTGGCGCTAATGAAAAACTGTTTTTT. This encodes CASSPSGGANEKLFF.

The V and J genes are TRBV10-1 and TRBJ2-7; D possibly uses TRBD1 or TRBD2 (5 bases each). Germline CDR1 and CDR2: WNHNN and SYGVQD (reference sequence). Trimming shortened V by 0 bases and J by 5 bases, and 20 bases separated the two germline ends. This CDR3 spans 17 amino acids. CDR3 DNA: TGCGCCAGCAGTGAGTCGGGGGATCCGGGGACCGGCAACGAGCAGTACTTC. Translating it yields CASSESGDPGTGNEQYF.

CDR3 sequence reads: CSVVYSGRGEQYF. In nucleotides, the CDR3 is TGCAGCGTTGTCTATAGCGGGAGGGGGGAGCAGTACTTC. The chain couples TRBV29-1 to TRBJ2-7, with 11 nucleotides matching TRBD2. The germline gives CDR1 SQVTM, CDR2 ANQGSEA. The V and J ends lost 4 bases and 7 bases, in that order; junction bases with no gene match: 6. The CDR3 sequence is 13 residues long.

The J gene is TRBJ2-1, the V gene TRBV5-4; either TRBD1 or TRBD2 may fit D (5 bases each). Germline values: CDR1 SGHNT, CDR2 YYREEE (reference sequence). Deletions cut 3 bases from V and 5 bases from J, with 12 bases between. The CDR3 runs 14 residues. The CDR3 DNA sequence: TGTGCCAGCAGCTCTCCGGGACGGAACAATGAGCAGTTCTTC. This sequence encodes CASSSPGRNNEQFF.

The chain combines TRBV5-4 with TRBJ1-3, with D tentatively TRBD1 (6 bases). The V gene lost 4 bases and the J gene lost 5 bases, with 10 bases spanning the gap. Germline values: CDR1 SGHNT, CDR2 YYREEE (reference sequence). There are 13 residues in the CDR3. The CDR3: CASSLGQRNTIYF. The CDR3 coding sequence is TGTGCCAGCAGCCTCGGACAGAGAAACACCATATATTTT.

Remarks on this clone: At the DNA level, this CDR3 is encoded by other sequences in the same sample as well. CDR3 sequence: CASSTGTGVYEQYF. CDR3 coding DNA: TGTGCCAGCAGCACCGGGACAGGGGTCTACGAGCAGTACTTC. The rearrangement uses TRBV28 and TRBJ2-7; 10 positions agree with TRBD1. The germline CDR1 and CDR2 sequences are MDHEN and SYDVKM. The junction had 5 bases not matched to a gene; V was cut back by 6 bases and J by 3 bases. The CDR3 has 14 amino acids.

This clone was observed a single time. The rearrangement joins TRBV27 to TRBJ2-7, with D possibly matching TRBD1 (6 bases). CDR1 and CDR2 (germline): MNHEY, SMNVEV (reference sequence). Between the trimmed V and J ends, which lost 5 bases and 6 bases, there was a span of 20 bases. This CDR3 has 15 amino acids. CDR3 in DNA: TGTGCCAGCAGTCCGTTGACAGGCGCCCGCCGCGAGCAGTACTTC. Its protein is CASSPLTGARREQYF.

V and J are TRBV6-1 and TRBJ1-1; 7 bases are a match to TRBD1. Germline V lookup: CDR1 MNHNS, CDR2 SASEGT. The CDR3 is 14 residues long. The ends lost 7 bases at V and 3 bases at J; junction bases unmatched: 8. This CDR3 reads CASTNPTGYTEAFF. DNA of the CDR3: TGTGCCAGCACCAACCCGACAGGGTACACTGAAGCTTTCTTT.

The chain joins TRBV19 to TRBJ1-4, with 8 bases aligning to TRBD1. Germline trimming cut 6 bases from V and 5 bases from J; bases unmatched to any gene: 5. The germline CDR1 and CDR2 sequences are LNHDA and SQIVND (reference sequence). CDR3 size: 14 residues. CDR3 coding DNA: TGTGCCAGTAGACCGGGACAGGTCAATGAAAAACTGTTTTTT. The encoded protein is CASRPGQVNEKLFF.

The CDR3 reads CASSSTDRGNGNTIYF. In DNA, the CDR3 is TGTGCCAGCAGTTCCACAGACAGGGGTAATGGAAACACCATATATTTT. This chain joins TRBV6-5 and TRBJ1-3; 8 nucleotides agree with TRBD1. Germline trimming cut 4 bases from V and 3 bases from J; bases unmatched to any gene: 8. The CDR3 consists of 16 residues. The germline gives CDR1 MNHEY, CDR2 SVGAGI.

This chain connects TRBV29-1 to TRBJ1-1; D is unresolved. V gave up 7 bases and J gave up 0 bases, with 12 bases separating them. Germline CDR1 reads SQVTM; CDR2 reads ANQGSEA. This CDR3 has 13 amino acids. CDR3 nucleotide sequence: TGCAGCGGCACTGCCCAGCTGAACACTGAAGCTTTCTTT. This encodes CSGTAQLNTEAFF.

J is TRBJ1-1 and V is TRBV19, with D unclear. This CDR3 contains 14 residues. CDR1 is LNHDA and CDR2 is SQIVND in the germline V gene (reference sequence). V shed 2 bases and J shed 1 base, with 8 bases lying between them. The CDR3 sequence: CASSIIRANTEAFF. Written as DNA, the CDR3 is TGTGCCAGTAGTATAATACGTGCGAACACTGAAGCTTTCTTT.

The rearrangement joins TRBV27 to TRBJ1-1; no clear D. The length of the CDR3 is 16 residues. Germline values: CDR1 MNHEY, CDR2 SMNVEV (reference sequence). Trimming removed 3 bases from V and 4 bases from J, with 18 bases in between. The CDR3, as DNA: TGTGCCAGCAGTTTCCCACCGGGCGGCGGCGGCACTGAAGCTTTCTTT. This encodes CASSFPPGGGGTEAFF.

A word on this clone: The same CDR3 can be traced to other DNA sequences in this sample. This chain uses TRBV12-5 with TRBJ2-7; D might be TRBD1 (6 bases). Trimming stripped 5 bases from V and 4 bases from J, with 9 bases between. The germline V gene has CDR1 LGHNT and CDR2 FRNRAP. The CDR3 extends over 12 amino acids. The CDR3 loop reads CASGPQGYEQYF. Written as DNA, the CDR3 is TGTGCTAGTGGTCCGCAGGGGTACGAGCAGTACTTC.

The chain links TRBV4-1 to TRBJ1-5, with a possible D match to TRBD1 (5 bases). Looked up from germline, CDR1 is MGHRA and CDR2 is YSYEKL. This CDR3 comprises 17 residues. V lost 1 base and J lost 2, with 15 bases in between. The CDR3 DNA follows: TGCGCCAGCAGCCAAGCGAGGTCGCAGGGTGGCAATCAGCCCCAGCATTTT. Its protein product is CASSQARSQGGNQPQHF.